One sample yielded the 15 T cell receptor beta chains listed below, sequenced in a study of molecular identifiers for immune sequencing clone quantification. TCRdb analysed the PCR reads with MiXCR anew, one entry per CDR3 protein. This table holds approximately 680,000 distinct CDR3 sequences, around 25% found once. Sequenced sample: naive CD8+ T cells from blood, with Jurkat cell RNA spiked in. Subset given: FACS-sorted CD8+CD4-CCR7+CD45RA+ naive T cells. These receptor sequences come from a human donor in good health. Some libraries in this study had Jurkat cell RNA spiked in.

The CDR3 loop reads CASSLESGGQNEQFF. CDR3 DNA sequence: TGTGCCAGCAGCTTAGAGAGTGGAGGACAAAATGAGCAGTTCTTC. This chain joins TRBV11-2 and TRBJ2-1; D may be TRBD1 or TRBD2 (5 bases each). Trimming cost V 0 bases and J 7 bases, with 13 bases left between them. Germline assignment: CDR1 SGHAT and CDR2 FQNNGV. The CDR3 length is 15 residues.

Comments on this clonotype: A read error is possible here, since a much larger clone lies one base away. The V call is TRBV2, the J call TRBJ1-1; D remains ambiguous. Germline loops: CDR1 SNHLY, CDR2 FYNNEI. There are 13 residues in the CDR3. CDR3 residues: CASRIDTNIEAFF. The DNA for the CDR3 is TGTGCCAGCAGAATCGACACAAACATTGAAGCTTTCTTT.

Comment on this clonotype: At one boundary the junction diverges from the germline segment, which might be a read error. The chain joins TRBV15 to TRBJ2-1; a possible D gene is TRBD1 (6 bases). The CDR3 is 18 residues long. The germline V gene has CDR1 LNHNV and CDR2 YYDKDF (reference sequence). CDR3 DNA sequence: TGTGCTACCAGCAGAGTAGGGACACTGGGCTCGGGGTACAATGAGCAGTTCTTC. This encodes CATSRVGTLGSGYNEQFF.

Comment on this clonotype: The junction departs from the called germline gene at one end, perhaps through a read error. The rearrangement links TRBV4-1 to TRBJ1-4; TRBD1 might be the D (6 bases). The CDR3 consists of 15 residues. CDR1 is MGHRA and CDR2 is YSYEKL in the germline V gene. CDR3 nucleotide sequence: TGCGCCTGCAGCCCCCCGCACAGGGATCGAGAAAAACTGTTTTTT. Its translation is CACSPPHRDREKLFF.

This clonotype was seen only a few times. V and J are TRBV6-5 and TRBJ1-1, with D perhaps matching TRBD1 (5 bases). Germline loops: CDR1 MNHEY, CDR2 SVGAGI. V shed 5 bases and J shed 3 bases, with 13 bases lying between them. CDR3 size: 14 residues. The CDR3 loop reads CASSEGNWDTEAFF. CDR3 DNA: TGTGCCAGCAGTGAGGGGAATTGGGACACTGAAGCTTTCTTT.

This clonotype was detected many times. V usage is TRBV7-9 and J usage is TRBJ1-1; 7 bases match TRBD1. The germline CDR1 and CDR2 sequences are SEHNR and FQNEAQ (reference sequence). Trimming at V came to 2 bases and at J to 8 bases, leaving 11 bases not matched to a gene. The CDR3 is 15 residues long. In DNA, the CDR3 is TGTGCCAGCAGCTTAACAGGGGCGGCGGGATACGAAGCTTTCTTT. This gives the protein CASSLTGAAGYEAFF.

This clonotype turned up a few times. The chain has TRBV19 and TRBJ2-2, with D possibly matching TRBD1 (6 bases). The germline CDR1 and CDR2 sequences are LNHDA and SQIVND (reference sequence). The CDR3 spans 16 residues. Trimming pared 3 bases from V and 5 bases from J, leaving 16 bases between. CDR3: CASSIFLNRDTGELFF. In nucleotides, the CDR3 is TGTGCCAGTAGTATCTTTCTAAACAGGGATACCGGGGAGCTGTTTTTT.

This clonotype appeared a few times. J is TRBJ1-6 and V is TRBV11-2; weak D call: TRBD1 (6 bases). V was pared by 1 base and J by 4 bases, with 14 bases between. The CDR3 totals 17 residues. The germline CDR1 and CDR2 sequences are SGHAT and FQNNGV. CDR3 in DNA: TGTGCCAGCAGCTTAGGGCGTGAGACAGGATATAATTCACCCCTCCACTTT. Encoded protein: CASSLGRETGYNSPLHF.

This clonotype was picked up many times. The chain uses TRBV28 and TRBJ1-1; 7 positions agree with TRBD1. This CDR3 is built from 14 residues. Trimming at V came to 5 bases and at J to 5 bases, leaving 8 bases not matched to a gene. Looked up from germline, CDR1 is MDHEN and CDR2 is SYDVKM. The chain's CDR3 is CASSPRQGLTEAFF. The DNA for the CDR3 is TGTGCCAGCAGTCCCCGACAGGGCCTTACTGAAGCTTTCTTT.

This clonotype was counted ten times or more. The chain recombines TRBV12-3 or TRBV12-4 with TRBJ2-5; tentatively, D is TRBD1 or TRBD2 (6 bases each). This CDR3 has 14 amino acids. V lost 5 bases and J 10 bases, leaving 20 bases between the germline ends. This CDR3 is CASSLGGPRGVQYF. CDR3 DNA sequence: TGTGCCAGCAGTCTGGGGGGCCCTAGGGGTGTCCAGTACTTC.

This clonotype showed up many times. CDR3 amino acids: CASSQDHAEETQYF. CDR3 in DNA: TGTGCCAGCAGCCAAGATCACGCGGAAGAGACCCAGTACTTC. The V call is TRBV3-1, the J call TRBJ2-5; no clear D gene. The CDR3 is made up of 14 amino acids. CDR1 and CDR2 (germline): LGHDT, YNNKEL (reference sequence). The V end was cut by 0 bases, the J end by 3 bases, with 8 bases between.

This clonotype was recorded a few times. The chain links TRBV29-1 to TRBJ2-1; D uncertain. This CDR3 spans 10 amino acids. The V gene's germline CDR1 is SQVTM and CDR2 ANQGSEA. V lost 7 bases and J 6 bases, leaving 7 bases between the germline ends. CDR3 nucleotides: TGCAGCGCGGACCTCAATGAGCAGTTCTTC. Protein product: CSADLNEQFF.

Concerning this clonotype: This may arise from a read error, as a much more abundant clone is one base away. The CDR3 reads CASSELTSDWTGATGELFF. The CDR3 bases are TGTGCCAGCAGCGAATTAACATCGGATTGGACAGGGGCCACCGGGGAGCTGTTTTTT. This sequence joins TRBV9 and TRBJ2-2; 9 bases map to TRBD1. V was pared by 3 bases and J by 4 bases, with 16 bases of the junction left unmatched. The CDR3 has 19 residues. Germline CDR1 reads SGDLS; CDR2 reads YYNGEE.

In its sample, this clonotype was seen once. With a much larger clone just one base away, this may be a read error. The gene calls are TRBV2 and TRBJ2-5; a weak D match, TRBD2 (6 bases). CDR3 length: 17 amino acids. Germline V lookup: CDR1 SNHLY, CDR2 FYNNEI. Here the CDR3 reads CASSEEVAGPQQETQCF. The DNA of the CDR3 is TGTGCCAGCAGTGAAGAGGTTGCGGGACCTCAGCAAGAGACCCAGTGCTTC. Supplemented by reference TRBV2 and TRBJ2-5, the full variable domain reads EPEVTQTPSHQVTQMGQEVILRCVPISNHLYFYWYRQILGQKVEFLVSFYNNEISEKSEIFDDQFSVERPDGSNFTLKIRSTKLEDSAMYFCASSEEVAGPQQETQCFGPGTRLLVL.

Written as DNA, the CDR3 is TGTGCCAGCAGCTTAGCCGGCTGGACAGGAACAGATACGCAGTATTTT. Translation gives CASSLAGWTGTDTQYF. This sequence joins TRBV7-6 and TRBJ2-3; TRBD1 matches at 7 bases. Germline assignment: CDR1 SGHVS and CDR2 FNYEAQ. The CDR3 sequence is 16 residues long. The V and J ends lost 0 bases and 3 bases, in that order; junction bases with no gene match: 6.